This paragraph reports one T cell receptor beta chain. This clone was counted a few times. Its antigen remains unidentified. The input lacks base qualities; no much larger clone sits a single base away. The source of the sample is a study of shared clonotypes between healthy human individuals (dated by TCRdb to 2020 to 2021). Study-wide context: Three men and a couple of women, aged 18 to 49 years, made up the cohort. For each donor, CD4 naive and CD4 memory were each given three plates, CD8 naive was given two plates, and CD8 memory was given one plate. Between about 0.94 and 8.9 billion PBMCs per donor were obtained by leukapheresis. The study deeply sequenced blood TCR repertoires of about 5 healthy adults to estimate repertoire size and the extent of clonotype sharing between individuals. Different laboratories and diverse techniques were used to prepare libraries and sequence TCR repertoires, to increase sequencing depth and limit assay-specific biases.

The paper as a whole reports these results and caveats: Compared with non-shared clonotypes, the clonotypes found in all four sorted-subset donors had higher generation probabilities. Only blood was sampled, and tissue TCR repertoires likely differ from those in blood. Naive subsets generally had larger estimated clonotype richness than memory subsets did. Incomplete sequencing was indicated by rarefaction of sorted-subset datasets, despite the large sequencing depth. Pairwise subsampling indicated that sequencing depth was expected to affect the degree of clonotype sharing among donors. Across four donors, approximately 4.9% of naive CD4, around 3.3% of naive CD8, around 2.5% of memory CD4, and roughly 0.41% of memory CD8 clonotypes were shared. Because the study included a small number of donors, the genetic and exposure-history diversity represented was limited.

Healthy HIV-negative adults with no recently reported acute infections or vaccinations were included as donors. Only Caucasian adults living in Nashville, Tennessee, USA were represented among the donors. CD4+ T cells were enriched by magnetic negative selection, after which naive cells were positively selected on CD45RA and the negative fraction was taken as the memory subset. Blood was obtained by leukapheresis, after which PBMCs were separated by Ficoll-Histopaque density gradient centrifugation and cryopreserved in liquid nitrogen vapor phase. Analytical flow cytometry was used to check the purity and quantity of every magnetically sorted T cell population. Genomic DNA was isolated from every sorted fraction and measured by UV absorbance on a Nanodrop 2000c. From a lookup of the germline V gene, CDR1 and CDR2 are KGHSH and LQKENI. A distance of 12 bases separates the germline ends of V and J, which lose 6 bases and 6 bases respectively. The CDR3 measures 13 amino acids from cysteine to phenylalanine. Only the CDR3 part of the read is kept: 39 bases, read in frame from the first base.

TCR CDR3 regions were amplified from genomic DNA by multiplex PCR using the deep immunoSEQ assay. Extracted genomic DNA from each cell subset was distributed evenly across all wells of several immunoSEQ 96-well plates, and each plate was treated as a replicate. For sorted subsets, approximately 200 ng of genomic DNA, equivalent to about 30,000 T cell genomes, went into each replicate PCR. The purified libraries were quantified using a Qubit 3.0 fluorometer, sized with a Bioanalyzer 2100, and then quantified again using the KAPA Library Quantification kit. Every immunoSEQ 96-well plate was sequenced on a dedicated single-read 150-cycle Illumina NextSeq 550 flow cell. Turning to the authors' computational methods: Because the immunoSEQ output included only junctional sequences and no quality scores, the filtering could not be the same as the filtering used for full-length reads. To assign V/J genes and CDR3, sequences were annotated using PyIR, a Python wrapper for IgBLAST v1.9, with IMGT germline references. Any read was removed if the V/J assignment was weak (E-value above 1e-6), the CDR3 was missing, or the read contained stop codons, out-of-frame junctions, or ambiguous translated residues. A V3J clonotype was defined by an identical inferred V gene, J gene, and CDR3 amino acid sequence. Percentage overlap between repertoires was computed as shared unique clonotypes divided by the size of the smaller repertoire. RTK rarefaction, the Chao1 estimator, and Recon v2.1 estimates of unobserved clonotypes were used to assess repertoire richness. Generation probabilities were computed with OLGA for all TCRbeta clonotypes obtained by the gDNA method from several donors. TCRdb retrieved this table from immuneACCESS and kept in-frame rearrangements only. Not all clones are present; in checked studies, unresolved V genes account for under half, and no reason is known for the remainder. Clone size and V and J calls were adopted from that table, with D and trimming inferred from the DNA. Counted in this sample were roughly 170,000 clones; 66% of them appeared once. The ten largest clonotypes hold about 10% of the sample.

In this chain, TRBV18 is recombined with TRBJ2-1; TRBD1 could be the D gene, as 6 bases match. The sequence came from a man aged 25 to 40 in good health. Sequenced input: memory CD4+ T cells sorted from blood. In the paper's terms, the cell subset or site label means: CD45RA-negative fraction. The CDR3 reads CASSNRDRNEQFF. The DNA is as follows: TGTGCCAGCTCTAACAGGGACCGCAATGAGCAGTTCTTC.